This T cell receptor beta chain derives from a study of cytomegalovirus exposure and HLA in healthy donors. The data were produced by immunoSEQ multiplex PCR, yet TCRdb's version contains in-frame clones alone and is incomplete. The sample has about 49,000 clones; roughly 93% are singletons. The sequence was obtained from a man between 18 and 35 years old in good health and CMV-seronegative. The source material was PBMCs.

The CDR3 spells CASSLDFGTAINYGYTF. The CDR3 DNA sequence: TGTGCCAGCAGTTTAGATTTCGGGACAGCAATTAACTATGGCTACACCTTC. The rearrangement uses TRBV27 and TRBJ1-2; TRBD1 matches 7 bases. V shed 2 bases, J shed 1 base, and the junction held 10 bases outside the gene matches. From germline, CDR1 is MNHEY and CDR2 SMNVEV (reference sequence). This CDR3 is 17 amino acids long.